This T cell receptor (beta chain) was captured by sequencing in a study of T cells in Graves' hyperthyroidism and ophthalmopathy. About the research overall: Blood was drawn when the patient was first diagnosed and still untreated.

Germline V gene data show CDR1 as SQVTM and CDR2 as ANQGSEA. Trimming removed 4 bases at V and 6 bases at J, with 9 bases between. The CDR3 has 11 amino acids. Amplified regions were TCR beta CDR3 sequences from RNA transcripts. The TCR CDR3 first-round RT-PCR relied on the HTBI primer set. TCRdb used MiXCR to reprocess the multiplex PCR reads, holding one entry per CDR3 protein. The sample shows around 600,000 distinct CDR3 sequences, 13% to 15% of them seen only once. Patients with uncontrolled infections, other autoimmune diseases, pregnancy or lactation were excluded. The sequencing sample was made of blood. This TCR came from a woman aged 18-29 years with Graves' ophthalmopathy. The chain joins TRBV29-1 to TRBJ1-2; no firm D call. CDR3 sequence (DNA): TGCAGCGTTGGGCCGGAGAATGGCTACACCTTC. It codes for CSVGPENGYTF.